Listed below are T cell receptor beta chains from one sample, sequenced in a study of blood T cell repertoires in COVID-19. Sequencing used immunoSEQ multiplex PCR; TCRdb keeps in-frame clones, though not all of them. The sample holds 100,000 or so clones; 69% are singletons and the top ten take roughly 6%. The sequenced material came from peripheral blood. Source of these receptors: an elderly man with acute or convalescent COVID-19. The CDR3 runs from the conserved cysteine through the conserved F or W. The D gene is left open where the match is weak. Where a row states a size, it is once, few, many or the class of an expanded clone; other rows omit it.

D gene,clone size,V gene,J gene,CDR3 DNA,CDR3 protein
TRBD2,once,TRBV5-1,TRBJ2-5,TGCGCCAGCAGCTTGGTTAGCGGGAGGGCGGAGACCCAGTACTTC,CASSLVSGRAETQYF
NA,NA,TRBV10-3,TRBJ2-2,TGTGCCATCAGTGAGTCCCCAGTCACCGGGGAGCTGTTTTTT,CAISESPVTGELFF
TRBD1,few,TRBV4-1,TRBJ1-4,TGCGCCAGCAGCCTCCGACAGGGGGAGGATGAAAAACTGTTTTTT,CASSLRQGEDEKLFF
NA,NA,TRBV28,TRBJ1-1,TGTGCCAGCACACCCCCGGGCCAGGGGTGGCGCACTGAAGCTTTCTTT,CASTPPGQGWRTEAFF
TRBD2,NA,TRBV18,TRBJ2-3,TGTGCCAGCTCACCAAACAGCGGGAGGACACAAGATACGCAGTATTTT,CASSPNSGRTQDTQYF
NA,NA,TRBV30,TRBJ1-1,TGTGCCTGGAGTAGGGGAGGTGAAGCTTTCTTT,CAWSRGGEAFF
NA,NA,TRBV28,TRBJ1-5,TGTGCCAGCAGTTTCGGACAGACTCTATATAGCAATCAGCCCCAGCATTTT,CASSFGQTLYSNQPQHF
TRBD2,NA,TRBV11-2,TRBJ2-3,TGTGCCAGCAGCTCTAAACGGACTAGCGGGAGTATCACAGATACGCAGTATTTT,CASSSKRTSGSITDTQYF
TRBD2,NA,TRBV5-1,TRBJ2-5,TGCGCCAGCAGCGAAAATGCGGGAGATGGGGAGACCCAGTACTTC,CASSENAGDGETQYF
TRBD1,once,TRBV5-1,TRBJ1-5,TGCGCCAGCAGCTCCGGACAGGGGGGCAATCAGCCCCAGCATTTT,CASSSGQGGNQPQHF
NA,NA,TRBV28,TRBJ1-5,TGTGCCAGCAAAGCAGGGTCATCTAGCAATCAGCCCCAGCATTTT,CASKAGSSSNQPQHF
TRBD2,NA,TRBV10-3,TRBJ2-5,TGTGCCATCAGTGACCTACTAGCGGGAGGGGGAGAGACCCAGTACTTC,CAISDLLAGGGETQYF
TRBD1,NA,TRBV28,TRBJ1-6,TGTGCCAGCAGAACCCCGGGGCAGGGGGAGAATTCACCCCTCCACTTT,CASRTPGQGENSPLHF
NA,NA,TRBV6-5,TRBJ1-1,TGTGCCAGTGGTCGGGGATCGGGTGAAGCTTTCTTT,CASGRGSGEAFF
NA,NA,TRBV19,TRBJ1-5,TGTGCCAGTAGTATAGACTCAGGGCCTCGACAGCCCCAGCATTTT,CASSIDSGPRQPQHF
TRBD1,few,TRBV28,TRBJ1-4,TGTGCCAGCAGTCCTGGGACAGGGTATGAAAAACTGTTTTTT,CASSPGTGYEKLFF
TRBD2,NA,TRBV5-6,TRBJ2-5,TGTGCCAGCAGCTTGATGGGGGAGGGGATAGCAGAGACCCAGTACTTC,CASSLMGEGIAETQYF
NA,NA,TRBV14,TRBJ2-7,TGTGCCAGCAGCTGGGCCGAGTCCTACGAGCAGTACTTC,CASSWAESYEQYF
NA,NA,TRBV4-2,TRBJ1-5,TGTGCCAGCAGCCAAGAAGGGGGGGTTAATCAGCCCCAGCATTTT,CASSQEGGVNQPQHF
TRBD2,few,TRBV5-1,TRBJ2-3,TGCGCCAGCAGCTTGGGACTAGCGGGAGGCGCAGATACGCAGTATTTT,CASSLGLAGGADTQYF
NA,few,TRBV6-2/TRBV6-3,TRBJ1-1,TGTGCCAGCAGCTTCCTTCAGGGGTATTCTGAAGCTTTCTTT,CASSFLQGYSEAFF
NA,NA,TRBV10-1,TRBJ2-7,TGCGCCAGCAGTGAGAACGGCTACGAGCAGTACTTC,CASSENGYEQYF
NA,NA,TRBV7-8,TRBJ2-7,TGTGCCAGCAGCTCGGGACTTTACTACGAGCAGTACTTC,CASSSGLYYEQYF
NA,once,TRBV7-9,TRBJ1-2,TGTGCCAGCAGCTTATCCGGGAGCGATGGCTACACCTTC,CASSLSGSDGYTF
NA,NA,TRBV30,TRBJ2-3,TGTGCCTGGACGCAGGTCCGCACTCTGACAGATACGCAGTATTTT,CAWTQVRTLTDTQYF
TRBD1,NA,TRBV13,TRBJ2-7,TGTGCCAGCAGCTTTGGACAGGGGGCATCCGAGCAGTACTTC,CASSFGQGASEQYF
NA,few,TRBV18,TRBJ2-1,TGTGCCAGCTCACCTCCGAACACGAGGGCTGTTGAGCAGTTCTTC,CASSPPNTRAVEQFF
NA,NA,TRBV14,TRBJ2-3,TGTGCCAGCAGCCAGCTCCCCGGGGGAACCGCAGATACGCAGTATTTT,CASSQLPGGTADTQYF
NA,NA,TRBV24-1,TRBJ2-7,TGTGCCACCAGTGACCCAACAGGGAGCGAGCAGTACTTC,CATSDPTGSEQYF
NA,NA,TRBV9,TRBJ1-6,TGTGCCAGCAGCGTAGATCAGGGGAATAATTCACCCCTCCACTTT,CASSVDQGNNSPLHF
NA,NA,TRBV28,TRBJ2-7,TGTGCCAGCATCGGGGTTTCCTACGAGCAGTACTTC,CASIGVSYEQYF
TRBD2,NA,TRBV28,TRBJ2-1,TGTGCCAGCAGAACTAGCGGGAGGACCGATGAGCAGTTCTTC,CASRTSGRTDEQFF
TRBD2,NA,TRBV18,TRBJ2-2,TGTGCCAGCTCGCCCAAACTAGCGACGAACACCGGGGAGCTGTTTTTT,CASSPKLATNTGELFF
NA,few,TRBV6-1,TRBJ1-4,TGTGCCAGCAGTGATAGAGGTGAAAAACTGTTTTTT,CASSDRGEKLFF
NA,NA,TRBV2,TRBJ1-1,TGTGCCAGCGGGCGCACTGAAGCTTTCTTT,CASGRTEAFF
NA,NA,TRBV19,TRBJ2-5,TGTGCCAGTAGTATGGGCTTTGCGTCAGATCAAGAGACCCAGTACTTC,CASSMGFASDQETQYF
NA,NA,TRBV20-1,TRBJ1-5,TGCAGTGCTAGGACAGGCCAGCCCCAGCATTTT,CSARTGQPQHF
TRBD2,NA,TRBV6-5,TRBJ2-7,TGTGCCAGCAGCACCTTACGGACTAGCGGCTACGAGCAGTACTTC,CASSTLRTSGYEQYF
NA,NA,TRBV2,TRBJ1-1,TGTGCCAGCAGTTTAGACACTGAAGCTTTCTTT,CASSLDTEAFF
NA,many,TRBV14,TRBJ2-5,TGTGCCAGCAGCCGGGCTGGCCTAGAGACCCAGTACTTC,CASSRAGLETQYF
NA,NA,TRBV6-5,TRBJ1-3,TGTGCCAGCAAGGAGGGATGGGGTGCCGGAAACACCATATATTTT,CASKEGWGAGNTIYF
TRBD2,NA,TRBV12-5,TRBJ2-7,TGTGCTAGTGGTCTAACTAGGACCGGGACTCAGGGAGGGGAGCAGTACTTC,CASGLTRTGTQGGEQYF
NA,NA,TRBV7-2,TRBJ2-7,TGTGCCAGCAGCGAGGGATGGAGCTACGAGCAGTACTTC,CASSEGWSYEQYF
TRBD2,many,TRBV30,TRBJ2-1,TGTGCCTGGAGTCCTCAGGGACTAGCGATGGGCGAGCAGTTCTTC,CAWSPQGLAMGEQFF
NA,NA,TRBV6-5,TRBJ2-5,TGTGCCAGCAGTAACAGGGAAGTCAGAGAGACCCAGTACTTC,CASSNREVRETQYF
TRBD1,once,TRBV6-5,TRBJ1-1,TGTGCCAGCAGTATGAGGGGGCAAACACTGGGAGCTTTCTTT,CASSMRGQTLGAFF
NA,NA,TRBV6-5,TRBJ1-1,TGTGCCAGCAGTTACTCGGGCGTGGGGGAGGCTGAAGCTTTCTTT,CASSYSGVGEAEAFF
NA,NA,TRBV28,TRBJ1-2,TGTGCCAGCAGCTTAGGGGGGAACTATGGCTACACCTTC,CASSLGGNYGYTF
NA,NA,TRBV21-1,TRBJ1-2,TGTGCCAGCAGACGTGGCCCTAGAGACTATGGCTACACCTTC,CASRRGPRDYGYTF
TRBD1,NA,TRBV3-1/TRBV3-2,TRBJ1-6,TGTGCCAGCAGCCAAGGGACAGGGCTGAATTCACCCCTCCACTTT,CASSQGTGLNSPLHF
NA,NA,TRBV7-2,TRBJ2-3,TGTGCCAGCAGCTCGAATAATGGCCGCGAGGTAACAGATACGCAGTATTTT,CASSSNNGREVTDTQYF
NA,NA,TRBV4-2,TRBJ1-5,TGTGCCAGCAGCCCAAGGATGGACACCACGTATAGCAATCAGCCCCAGCATTTT,CASSPRMDTTYSNQPQHF
NA,few,TRBV2,TRBJ2-5,TGTGCCAGCAGTAACTGGGGTCCAAGGGGTGAGACCCAGTACTTC,CASSNWGPRGETQYF
NA,NA,TRBV5-1,TRBJ2-5,TGCGCCAGCAGCTTGATGAGCCAAGAGACCCAGTACTTC,CASSLMSQETQYF
TRBD1,NA,TRBV5-6,TRBJ2-1,TGTGCCAGCAGCTTGGGCGACAGGGGCGAGCAGTTCTTC,CASSLGDRGEQFF